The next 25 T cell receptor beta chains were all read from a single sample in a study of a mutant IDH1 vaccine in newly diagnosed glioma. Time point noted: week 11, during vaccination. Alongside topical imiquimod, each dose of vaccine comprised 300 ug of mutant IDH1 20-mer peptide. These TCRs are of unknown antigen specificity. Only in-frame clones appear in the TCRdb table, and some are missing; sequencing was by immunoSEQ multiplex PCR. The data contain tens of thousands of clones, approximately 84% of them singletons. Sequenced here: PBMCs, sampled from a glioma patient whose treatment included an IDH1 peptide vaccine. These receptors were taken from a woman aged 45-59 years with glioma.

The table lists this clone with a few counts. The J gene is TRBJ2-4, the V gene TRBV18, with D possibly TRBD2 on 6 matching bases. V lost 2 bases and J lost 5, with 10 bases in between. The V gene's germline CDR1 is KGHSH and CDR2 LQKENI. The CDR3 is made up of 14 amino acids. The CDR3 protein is CASSPRRDENIQYF. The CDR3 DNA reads TGTGCCAGCTCACCAAGGCGGGATGAAAACATTCAGTACTTC.

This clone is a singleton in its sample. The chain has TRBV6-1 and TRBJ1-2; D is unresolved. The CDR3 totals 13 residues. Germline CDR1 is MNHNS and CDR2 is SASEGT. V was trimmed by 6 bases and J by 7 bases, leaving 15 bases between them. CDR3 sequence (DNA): TGTGCCAGCAGGACCCTCCGCATAATTGGCTACACCTTC. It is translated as CASRTLRIIGYTF.

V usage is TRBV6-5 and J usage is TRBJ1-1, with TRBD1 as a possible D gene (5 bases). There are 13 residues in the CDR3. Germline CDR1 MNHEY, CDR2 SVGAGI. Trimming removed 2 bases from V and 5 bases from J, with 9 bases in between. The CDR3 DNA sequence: TGTGCCAGCAGTTACCAGGGTCGGACTGAAGCTTTCTTT. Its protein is CASSYQGRTEAFF.

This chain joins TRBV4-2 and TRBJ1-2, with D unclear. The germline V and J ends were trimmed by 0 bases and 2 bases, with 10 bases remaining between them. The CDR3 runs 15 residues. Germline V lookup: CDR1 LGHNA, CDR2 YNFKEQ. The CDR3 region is CASSQDYGGNYGYTF. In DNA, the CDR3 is TGTGCCAGCAGCCAAGATTACGGCGGAAACTATGGCTACACCTTC.

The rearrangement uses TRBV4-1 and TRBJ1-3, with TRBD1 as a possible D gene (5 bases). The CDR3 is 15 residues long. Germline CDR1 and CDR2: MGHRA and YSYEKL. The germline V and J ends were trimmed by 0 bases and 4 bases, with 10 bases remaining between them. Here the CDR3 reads CASSQETVAGNTIYF. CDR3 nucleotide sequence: TGCGCCAGCAGCCAAGAGACAGTCGCGGGAAACACCATATATTTT.

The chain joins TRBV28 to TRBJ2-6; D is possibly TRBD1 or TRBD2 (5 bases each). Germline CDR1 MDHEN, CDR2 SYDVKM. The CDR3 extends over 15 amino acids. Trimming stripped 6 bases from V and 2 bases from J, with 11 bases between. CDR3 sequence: CASRRWGTGANVLTF. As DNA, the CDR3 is TGTGCCAGCAGACGCTGGGGGACTGGGGCCAACGTCCTGACTTTC.

The CDR3 DNA sequence: TGTGCCATTAGGACAGGGTCCAATCAGCCCCAGCATTTT. Its translation: CAIRTGSNQPQHF. V is TRBV6-6 and J is TRBJ1-5; 8 bases align to TRBD1. Germline V CDR1 and CDR2: MNHNY, SVGAGI (reference sequence). The CDR3 extends over 13 amino acids. Trimming at V came to 10 bases and at J to 3 bases, leaving 5 bases not matched to a gene.

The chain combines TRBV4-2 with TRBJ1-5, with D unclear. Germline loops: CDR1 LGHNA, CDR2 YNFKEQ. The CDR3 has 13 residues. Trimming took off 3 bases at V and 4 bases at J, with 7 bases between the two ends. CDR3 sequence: CASSQARNQPQHF. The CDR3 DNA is TGTGCCAGCAGCCAGGCCAGGAATCAGCCCCAGCATTTT.

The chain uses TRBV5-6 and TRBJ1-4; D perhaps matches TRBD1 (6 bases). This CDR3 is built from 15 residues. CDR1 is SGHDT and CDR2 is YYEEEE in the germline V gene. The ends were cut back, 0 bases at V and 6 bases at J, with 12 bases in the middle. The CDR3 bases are TGTGCCAGCAGCTTGGAGGCGGGGGGCGATGAAAAACTGTTTTTT. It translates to CASSLEAGGDEKLFF.

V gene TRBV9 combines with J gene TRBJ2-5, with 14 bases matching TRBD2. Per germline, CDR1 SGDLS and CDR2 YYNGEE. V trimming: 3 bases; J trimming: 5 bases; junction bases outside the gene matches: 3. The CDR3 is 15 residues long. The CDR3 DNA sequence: TGTGCCAGCAGCGCGGGACTAGCGGGGGATGAGACCCAGTACTTC. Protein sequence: CASSAGLAGDETQYF.

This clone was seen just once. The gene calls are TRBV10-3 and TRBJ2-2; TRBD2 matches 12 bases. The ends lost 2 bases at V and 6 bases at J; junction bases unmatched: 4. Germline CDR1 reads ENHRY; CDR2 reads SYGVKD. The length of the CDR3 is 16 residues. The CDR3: CAISEASGGASGELFF. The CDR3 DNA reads TGTGCCATCAGTGAGGCTAGCGGGGGGGCATCCGGGGAGCTGTTTTTT.

CDR3 sequence: CASSLDRGTNYGYTF. CDR3 nucleotide sequence: TGCGCCAGCAGCTTGGACAGGGGGACTAACTATGGCTACACCTTC. The chain joins TRBV4-3 to TRBJ1-2; TRBD1 agrees at 10 bases. The V segment lost 5 bases and the J segment 0 bases; nucleotides outside the gene matches: 3. This CDR3 has 15 residues. CDR1 and CDR2 from the germline V gene are LGHNA and YSLEER.

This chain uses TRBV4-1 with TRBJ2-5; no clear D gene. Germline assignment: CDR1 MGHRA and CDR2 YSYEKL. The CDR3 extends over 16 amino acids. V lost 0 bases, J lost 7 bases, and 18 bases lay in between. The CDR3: CASSQEFPDPTGTQYF. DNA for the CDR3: TGCGCCAGCAGCCAAGAGTTTCCGGACCCGACGGGGACCCAGTACTTC.

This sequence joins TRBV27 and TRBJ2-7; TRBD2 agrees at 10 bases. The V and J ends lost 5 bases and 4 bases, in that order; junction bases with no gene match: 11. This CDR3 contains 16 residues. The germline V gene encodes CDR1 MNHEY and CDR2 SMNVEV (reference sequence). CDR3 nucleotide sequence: TGTGCCAGCAGTACTCGTGCTAGCGGGGGTGGATACGAGCAGTACTTC. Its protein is CASSTRASGGGYEQYF.

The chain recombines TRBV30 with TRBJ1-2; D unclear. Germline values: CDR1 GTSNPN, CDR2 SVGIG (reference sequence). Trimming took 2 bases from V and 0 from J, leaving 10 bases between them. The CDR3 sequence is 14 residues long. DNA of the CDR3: TGTGCCTGGAGTAAGGCAGGCGCTAACTATGGCTACACCTTC. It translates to CAWSKAGANYGYTF.

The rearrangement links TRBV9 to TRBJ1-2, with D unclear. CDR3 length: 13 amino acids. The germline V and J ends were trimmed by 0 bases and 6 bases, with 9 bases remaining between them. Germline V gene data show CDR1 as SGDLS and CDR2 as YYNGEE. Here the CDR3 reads CASSVGIKDGYTF. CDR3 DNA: TGTGCCAGCAGCGTAGGGATAAAGGATGGCTACACCTTC.

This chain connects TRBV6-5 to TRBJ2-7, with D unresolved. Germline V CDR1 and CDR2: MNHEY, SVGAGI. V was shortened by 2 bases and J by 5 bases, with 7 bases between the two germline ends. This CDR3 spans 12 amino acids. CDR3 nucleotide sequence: TGTGCCAGCAGTTACGCCGGCCACGAGCAGTACTTC. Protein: CASSYAGHEQYF.

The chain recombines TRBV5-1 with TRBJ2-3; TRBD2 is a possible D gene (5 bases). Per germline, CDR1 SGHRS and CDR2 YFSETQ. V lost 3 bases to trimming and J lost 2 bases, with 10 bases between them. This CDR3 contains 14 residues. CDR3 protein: CASSSGVVTDTQYF. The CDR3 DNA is TGCGCCAGCAGCTCCGGGGTCGTCACAGATACGCAGTATTTT. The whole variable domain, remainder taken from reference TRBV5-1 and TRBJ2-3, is KAGVTQTPRYLIKTRGQQVTLSCSPISGHRSVSWYQQTPGQGLQFLFEYFSETQRNKGNFPGRFSGRQFSNSRSEMNVSTLELGDSALYLCASSSGVVTDTQYFGPGTRLTVL.

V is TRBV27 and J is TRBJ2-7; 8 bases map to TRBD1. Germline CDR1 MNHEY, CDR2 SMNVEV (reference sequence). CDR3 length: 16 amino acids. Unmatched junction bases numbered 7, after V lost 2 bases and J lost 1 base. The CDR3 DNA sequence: TGTGCCAGCAGTTTAGCAGGGGGCTCCGGTTCCTACGAGCAGTACTTC. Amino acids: CASSLAGGSGSYEQYF.

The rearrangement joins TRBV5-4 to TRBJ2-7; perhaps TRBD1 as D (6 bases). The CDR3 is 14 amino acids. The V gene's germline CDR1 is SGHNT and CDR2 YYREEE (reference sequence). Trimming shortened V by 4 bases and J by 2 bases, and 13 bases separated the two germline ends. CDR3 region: CASSPDRPTYEQYF. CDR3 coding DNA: TGTGCCAGCAGCCCTGACAGGCCAACCTACGAGCAGTACTTC.

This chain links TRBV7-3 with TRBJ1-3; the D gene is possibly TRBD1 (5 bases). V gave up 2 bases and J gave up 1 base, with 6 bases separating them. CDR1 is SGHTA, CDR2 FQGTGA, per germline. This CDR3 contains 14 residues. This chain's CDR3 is CASSLSGSGNTIYF. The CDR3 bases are TGTGCCAGCAGCTTATCAGGGTCTGGAAACACCATATATTTT.

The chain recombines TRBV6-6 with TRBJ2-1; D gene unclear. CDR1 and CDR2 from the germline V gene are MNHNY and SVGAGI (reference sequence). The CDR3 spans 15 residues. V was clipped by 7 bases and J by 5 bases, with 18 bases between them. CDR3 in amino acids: CASTKGPPTNNEQFF. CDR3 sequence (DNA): TGTGCCAGCACCAAAGGACCGCCGACGAACAATGAGCAGTTCTTC.

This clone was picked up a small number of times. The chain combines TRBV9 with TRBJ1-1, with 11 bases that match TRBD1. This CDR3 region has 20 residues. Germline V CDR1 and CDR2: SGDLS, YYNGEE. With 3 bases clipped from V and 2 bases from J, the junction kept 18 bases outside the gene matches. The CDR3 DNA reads TGTGCCAGCAGCGATGGACAGGGGGCGACCACCTTAAAGACTAACACTGAAGCTTTCTTT. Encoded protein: CASSDGQGATTLKTNTEAFF.

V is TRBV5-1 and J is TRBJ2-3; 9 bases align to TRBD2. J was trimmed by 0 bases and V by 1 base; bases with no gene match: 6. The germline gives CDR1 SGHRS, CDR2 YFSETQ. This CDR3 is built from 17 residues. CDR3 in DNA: TGCGCCAGCAGCTTGCCTCTAGCGGGGTCAAGCACAGATACGCAGTATTTT. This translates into CASSLPLAGSSTDTQYF.

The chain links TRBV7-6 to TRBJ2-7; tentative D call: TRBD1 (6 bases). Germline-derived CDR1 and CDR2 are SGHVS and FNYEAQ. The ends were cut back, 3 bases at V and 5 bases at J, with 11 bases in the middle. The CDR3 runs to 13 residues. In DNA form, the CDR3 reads TGTGCCAGCAGCTTGGATGGGGGCCACGAGCAGTACTTC. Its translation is CASSLDGGHEQYF.